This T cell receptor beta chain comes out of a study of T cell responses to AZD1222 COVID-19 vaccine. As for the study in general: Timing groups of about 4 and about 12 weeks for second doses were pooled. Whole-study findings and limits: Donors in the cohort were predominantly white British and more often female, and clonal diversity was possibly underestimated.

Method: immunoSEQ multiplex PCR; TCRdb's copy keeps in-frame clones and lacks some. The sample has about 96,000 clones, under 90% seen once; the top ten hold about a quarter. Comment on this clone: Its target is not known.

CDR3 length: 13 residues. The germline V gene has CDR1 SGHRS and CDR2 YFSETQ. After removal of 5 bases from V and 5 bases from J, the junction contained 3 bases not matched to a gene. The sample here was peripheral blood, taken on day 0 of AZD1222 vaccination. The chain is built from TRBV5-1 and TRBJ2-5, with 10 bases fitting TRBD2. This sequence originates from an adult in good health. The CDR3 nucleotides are TGCGCCAGCAGTTCTAGCGGGAGTGAGACCCAGTACTTC. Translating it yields CASSSSGSETQYF.